Listed below are T cell receptor beta chains from one sample, sequenced in a study of blood T cell repertoires in COVID-19. The table came from immunoSEQ multiplex PCR; TCRdb's copy has only in-frame clones and leaves some out. Here the sample spans about 52,000 clones, 70% to 85% being singletons. Sample: peripheral blood. The receptors originated from a man at least 80 years old with COVID-19, enrolled during active disease. Each CDR3 is given with its conserved first and last residue. D genes are given only for firm matches. Only part of the rows carry a size: once, few, many, or a class if the clone is expanded.

>TRBJ1-1|14|TRBV24-1|-|-
TGTGCCACCAGTGATTCACTGCGGAACACTGAAGCTTTCTTT
CATSDSLRNTEAFF
>TRBJ2-5|15|TRBV6-1|TRBD1|-
TGTGCCAGCAGTGAAGCGCTGGGCAGGGGGGAGACCCAGTACTTC
CASSEALGRGETQYF
>TRBJ1-3|14|TRBV5-1|-|-
TGCGCCAGCAGCCCGCGGGGCCCTGGAAACACCATATATTTT
CASSPRGPGNTIYF
>TRBJ2-3|17|TRBV4-2|-|once
TGTGCCAGCAGCCAAGGAAGTCAAGACAGAGACACAGATACGCAGTATTTT
CASSQGSQDRDTDTQYF
>TRBJ1-1|14|TRBV27|-|-
TGTGCCAGCAGTTTATTCCAGGGTTGGACTGAAGCTTTCTTT
CASSLFQGWTEAFF
>TRBJ1-1|12|TRBV7-2|-|-
TGTGCCAGCAGCTTATCTCCTAATAAGGCTTTCTTT
CASSLSPNKAFF
>TRBJ1-6|14|TRBV9|-|-
TGTGCCAGCAGCGACCGTAGTACTAATTCACCCCTCCACTTT
CASSDRSTNSPLHF
>TRBJ1-6|17|TRBV28|TRBD1|-
TGTGCCGGAAGGACAGGGGGAATCAACTACCATAATTCACCCCTCCACTTT
CAGRTGGINYHNSPLHF
>TRBJ1-2|14|TRBV6-2/TRBV6-3|-|-
TGTGCCAGCAGTATTGCAGGGAGGTCGTTGGGCTACACCTTC
CASSIAGRSLGYTF
>TRBJ1-1|13|TRBV5-1|-|-
TGCGCCAGCCACTCCCACCAGAACACTGAAGCTTTCTTT
CASHSHQNTEAFF
>TRBJ1-5|14|TRBV18|-|few
TGTGCCAGCTCACCTCAGGGTCGGGATCAGCCCCAGCATTTT
CASSPQGRDQPQHF
>TRBJ1-2|11|TRBV29-1|-|-
TGCAGCGTTGAAAGAGGCTATGGCTACACCTTC
CSVERGYGYTF
>TRBJ2-7|15|TRBV7-9|-|-
TGTGCCAGCAGCTTTGTACAGCTAAATCCCTACGAGCAGTACTTC
CASSFVQLNPYEQYF
>TRBJ2-7|14|TRBV3-1/TRBV3-2|TRBD2|-
TGTGCCAGCAGCCTCGCCCGGGGGGCCTACGAGCAGTACTTC
CASSLARGAYEQYF
>TRBJ1-3|14|TRBV4-3|TRBD1|-
TGCGCCAGCAGCTGGGACAGCTCTGGAAACACCATATATTTT
CASSWDSSGNTIYF
>TRBJ2-3|15|TRBV5-3|-|once
TGTGCCATTTCCAACCGGGGGGCTTCCACAGATACGCAGTATTTT
CAISNRGASTDTQYF
>TRBJ2-3|16|TRBV5-4|TRBD2|once
TGTGCCAGCAGCCTGAGAATAGCGGGGGGGCCAGATACGCAGTATTTT
CASSLRIAGGPDTQYF
>TRBJ1-2|16|TRBV15|-|-
TGTGCCACCAGCAGAGATCTCGAGGGAGCTAACTATGGCTACACCTTC
CATSRDLEGANYGYTF
>TRBJ2-5|16|TRBV23-1|-|-
TGCGCCAGCAAAAAGGGACTTAGAGTAAACCAAGAGACCCAGTACTTC
CASKKGLRVNQETQYF
>TRBJ2-2|16|TRBV19|-|-
TGTGCCAGTAGTATTAATGGGGGGAGTGGGCCCGGGGAGCTGTTTTTT
CASSINGGSGPGELFF
>TRBJ2-1|15|TRBV11-3|-|-
TGTGCCAGCAGCCTCTCAGGAGGGGCCTACAATGAGCAGTTCTTC
CASSLSGGAYNEQFF
>TRBJ1-1|14|TRBV7-9|-|-
TGTGCCAGCAGCTTAGCGGAGGGGACGGGTGAAGCTTTCTTT
CASSLAEGTGEAFF
>TRBJ1-5|16|TRBV5-1|-|-
TGCGCCAGCAGCCCCACTCCCACCAGCGAGGGACAGCCCCAGCATTTT
CASSPTPTSEGQPQHF
>TRBJ1-2|14|TRBV27|TRBD1|-
TGTGCCAGCAGCCCCCCGGGACAGGGTCCCCGTTTGGCCTTC
CASSPPGQGPRLAF
>TRBJ1-4|13|TRBV12-3/TRBV12-4|TRBD1|-
TGTGCCAGCAGTTTGGGACAGGATGAAAAACTGTTTTTT
CASSLGQDEKLFF
>TRBJ2-1|16|TRBV20-1|-|-
TGCAGTGCTAGTTCTCACAGGGAGTACTCCTACAATGAGCAGTTCTTC
CSASSHREYSYNEQFF
>TRBJ2-2|16|TRBV19|TRBD2|once
TGTGCCAGCTCCCGTAGTAGCGGGAGTAAGGCCGGGGAGCTGTTTTTT
CASSRSSGSKAGELFF
>TRBJ2-1|15|TRBV7-9|TRBD2|-
TGTGCCAGCACTTCCACGGGACTAGCGGGGGATGAGCAGTTCTTC
CASTSTGLAGDEQFF
>TRBJ1-6|16|TRBV10-1|TRBD1|-
TGCGCCAGCAGTGACGGGACAGGGTCCCGTCCGTGGCCCCTCCACTTT
CASSDGTGSRPWPLHF
>TRBJ1-4|15|TRBV9|-|-
TGTGCCAGCAGCCCCCTCGTCGGGGCTAATGAAAAACTGTTTTTT
CASSPLVGANEKLFF
>TRBJ1-5|15|TRBV7-2|-|-
TGTGCCAGCAGCCTACCCTCCGCGGGGGCTCAGCCCCAGCATTTT
CASSLPSAGAQPQHF
>TRBJ1-2|12|TRBV5-1|TRBD1|-
TGCGCCAGCAGCTTGACGGGACAGGACGGGGCCTTC
CASSLTGQDGAF
>TRBJ1-2|17|TRBV7-8|TRBD1|-
TGTGCCAGCAGGGGTGAAGGACAGGGAAAAGTCGGCTATGGCTACACCTTC
CASRGEGQGKVGYGYTF
>TRBJ1-5|14|TRBV30|-|-
TGTGCCTGGACCTCGCAGGGGTGGAATCAGCCCCAGCATTTT
CAWTSQGWNQPQHF
>TRBJ1-1|13|TRBV5-1|TRBD1|-
TGCGCCAGCAGCTCCGGAGGGACAGCTGAAGCTTTCTTT
CASSSGGTAEAFF
>TRBJ1-6|14|TRBV4-3|TRBD1|-
TGCGCCAGCAGCCAACAGGGGGGAAATTCACCCCTCCACTTT
CASSQQGGNSPLHF
>TRBJ2-1|16|TRBV10-3|-|-
TGTGCCATCAGAGATCAGACGGGAAGCTCCTACAATGAGCAGTTCTTC
CAIRDQTGSSYNEQFF
>TRBJ1-4|14|TRBV6-5|TRBD1|-
TGTGCCAGCAGAACCACAGGGGTTCCTGAAAAACTGTTTTTT
CASRTTGVPEKLFF
>TRBJ2-7|14|TRBV5-4|TRBD1|-
TGTGCCAGCAGCTTATCAGGGACAGCTGACGAGCAGTACTTC
CASSLSGTADEQYF
>TRBJ2-1|12|TRBV27|TRBD1|-
TGTGCCAGCCGACAGGGTTACAATGAGCAGTTCTTC
CASRQGYNEQFF
>TRBJ2-5|14|TRBV2|TRBD1|-
TGTGCCAGCATCCCGGACAGGGTAGGACAGACCCAGTACTTC
CASIPDRVGQTQYF
>TRBJ1-2|18|TRBV28|TRBD1|-
TGTGCCAGCAGTTCTCTCCTCGGGACAGGGGGCGGGTACTATGGCTACACCTTC
CASSSLLGTGGGYYGYTF
>TRBJ1-1|14|TRBV6-5|TRBD1|once
TGTGCCAGCAGCGATACAGGGGGCGGCACTGAAGCTTTCTTT
CASSDTGGGTEAFF
>TRBJ2-7|13|TRBV7-2|-|-
TGTGCCAGCAGCTTAGGCAGGGTTTACGAGCAGTACTTC
CASSLGRVYEQYF
>TRBJ1-2|13|TRBV11-3|-|-
TGTGCCAGCAGCTTCGGCCAGGGTGATGGCTACACCTTC
CASSFGQGDGYTF
>TRBJ1-6|17|TRBV3-1/TRBV3-2|-|-
TGTGCCAGCAGCCAAGAATGGGGCCCCTCCTATAATTCACCCCTCCACTTT
CASSQEWGPSYNSPLHF
>TRBJ1-1|13|TRBV5-4|-|-
TGTGCCAGCAGCCCGCCGGGAGCTATAGAAGCTTTCTTT
CASSPPGAIEAFF
>TRBJ1-1|16|TRBV24-1|-|-
TGTGCCACCAGTGCCTCAACCGGGACACTCAACACTGAAGCTTTCTTT
CATSASTGTLNTEAFF
>TRBJ1-6|16|TRBV7-2|TRBD1|-
TGTGCCAGCACCCTAACCGGGACAGGGGGTCGGTCACCCCTCCACTTT
CASTLTGTGGRSPLHF
>TRBJ1-2|14|TRBV4-3|TRBD1|-
TGCGCCAGCAGCCAACAGGGGACAGTCTATGGCTACACCTTC
CASSQQGTVYGYTF
>TRBJ1-1|14|TRBV5-1|-|-
TGCGCCAGCAGCCGGGGGGCGTCAGGCACTGAAGCTTTCTTT
CASSRGASGTEAFF
>TRBJ2-7|14|TRBV10-3|-|-
TGTGCCATCACCGACGGGACACTTGGTTACGAGCAGTACTTC
CAITDGTLGYEQYF
>TRBJ1-1|16|TRBV7-2|-|-
TGTGCCAGCAGCCCCTACCGGGGGGCCATGAACACTGAAGCTTTCTTT
CASSPYRGAMNTEAFF
>TRBJ1-2|13|TRBV28|-|-
TGTGCCAGCAGTTTGACCGGAGGGAATGGCTACACCTTC
CASSLTGGNGYTF
>TRBJ1-4|17|TRBV5-4|TRBD1|few
TGTGCCAGCACCTCCAATCCATACGACAGGGCTGGTGAAAAACTGTTTTTT
CASTSNPYDRAGEKLFF
>TRBJ1-1|13|TRBV12-3/TRBV12-4|-|few
TGTGCCAGCAGTTTAGCTATGAACACTGAAGCTTTCTTT
CASSLAMNTEAFF